One and the same sample provided the 21 T cell receptor beta chains below, sequenced in a study of blood T cell repertoires in COVID-19. The assay was immunoSEQ multiplex PCR, and TCRdb's table has in-frame clones only and misses some. This table has 75,000 to 100,000 clones, roughly four fifths appearing once. Sequenced: peripheral blood. These TCRs come from a human donor in a cohort sampled during active COVID-19.

The chain has TRBV7-2 and TRBJ1-4, with a possible D match to TRBD1 (6 bases). CDR3 size: 15 residues. The ends were cut back, 1 base at V and 6 bases at J, with 12 bases in the middle. Looked up from germline, CDR1 is SGHTA and CDR2 is FQGNSA. The CDR3 spells CASSLVGGRDEKLFF. The CDR3 DNA reads as TGTGCCAGCAGCTTAGTCGGGGGGCGCGATGAAAAACTGTTTTTT. Using reference TRBV7-2 and TRBJ1-4 for the parts outside the CDR3, the full variable domain is GAGVSQSPSNKVTEKGKDVELRCDPISGHTALYWYRQSLGQGLEFLIYFQGNSAPDKSGLPSDRFSAERTGGSVSTLTIQRTQQEDSAVYLCASSLVGGRDEKLFFGSGTQLSVL.

The chain has TRBV2 and TRBJ2-3, with D unclear. Germline V gives CDR1 SNHLY, CDR2 FYNNEI. Trimming stripped 6 bases from V and 4 bases from J, with 8 bases between. The CDR3 runs 12 residues. The CDR3 DNA follows: TGTGCCAGCAGAACTACCCCAGATACGCAGTATTTT. It specifies CASRTTPDTQYF.

The V call is TRBV2, the J call TRBJ1-2; maybe TRBD1 (5 bases). This CDR3 is built from 14 residues. The V and J ends lost 4 bases and 6 bases respectively, with 15 bases between them. Germline assignment: CDR1 SNHLY and CDR2 FYNNEI. In nucleotides, the CDR3 is TGTGCCAGCAGTGTAGTACAGGCGGTGGATGGCTACACCTTC. Translation gives CASSVVQAVDGYTF.

The rearrangement links TRBV3-1 (or the pseudogene TRBV3-2) to TRBJ1-5; TRBD1 matches at 7 bases. The CDR3 runs to 13 residues. Germline lookup yields CDR1 LGHDT and CDR2 YNNKEL (reference sequence). V lost 4 bases and J lost 6; bases outside the gene matches: 3. The CDR3 protein is CASSLDRAQPQHF. CDR3 bases: TGTGCCAGCAGCCTCGACAGGGCTCAGCCCCAGCATTTT.

The sample holds one count of this clone. V and J are TRBV19 and TRBJ2-2; perhaps TRBD1 as D (6 bases). Per the germline V gene, CDR1 is LNHDA and CDR2 is SQIVND (reference sequence). This CDR3 is 14 amino acids long. The V and J ends lost 6 bases and 6 bases respectively, with 14 bases between them. The CDR3 coding sequence is TGTGCCAGTAGCTCCTTCTCAGGGGCCGGGGAGCTGTTTTTT. It yields the protein CASSSFSGAGELFF.

This sequence joins TRBV6-5 and TRBJ1-2, with TRBD1 as a possible D gene (6 bases). The germline V and J ends were trimmed by 7 bases and 8 bases, with 11 bases remaining between them. From germline, CDR1 is MNHEY and CDR2 SVGAGI. The CDR3 has 11 amino acids. The CDR3 DNA reads as TGTGCCAGCACAAACAGGGTCGGCTACACCTTC. Its translation is CASTNRVGYTF.

The J gene is TRBJ2-3, the V gene TRBV4-1, with 9 bases fitting TRBD1. The CDR3 runs to 15 residues. Losses at the gene ends were 4 bases for V and 4 bases for J; bases not matched to a gene: 6. Germline CDR1 and CDR2: MGHRA and YSYEKL. CDR3 coding DNA: TGCGCCAGCAGCCGTGGGACAGGGTCGTCAGATACGCAGTATTTT. Residues: CASSRGTGSSDTQYF.

The gene calls are TRBV19 and TRBJ1-1; D not resolved. Looked up from germline, CDR1 is LNHDA and CDR2 is SQIVND (reference sequence). Trimming pared 2 bases from V and 0 bases from J, leaving 4 bases between. The CDR3 is 13 residues long. The CDR3: CASSIQMNTEAFF. In DNA, the CDR3 is TGTGCCAGTAGTATACAGATGAACACTGAAGCTTTCTTT.

This clone was picked up one time. V is TRBV28 and J is TRBJ2-7; TRBD2 matches at 7 bases. This CDR3 is built from 14 residues. Germline CDR1 and CDR2: MDHEN and SYDVKM. J gave up 3 bases and V 6 bases, and 8 bases lay outside the gene matches. The CDR3 sequence is CASSRPSGGYEQYF. CDR3 DNA sequence: TGTGCCAGCAGCCGGCCATCGGGAGGCTACGAGCAGTACTTC.

This sequence joins TRBV4-2 and TRBJ2-1, with 12 bases matching TRBD2. V lost 1 base, J lost 9 bases, and 16 bases stayed unmatched. CDR3 length: 19 amino acids. Germline V gene sequence: CDR1 LGHNA, CDR2 YNFKEQ. The chain's CDR3 is CASSQAWVASGGAESEQFF. CDR3 in DNA: TGTGCCAGCAGCCAAGCCTGGGTTGCTAGCGGGGGGGCCGAAAGTGAGCAGTTCTTC.

The chain employs TRBV2 and TRBJ2-2; TRBD1 aligns across 9 bases. Trimming removed 10 bases from V and 2 bases from J; junction bases left unmatched: 5. The CDR3 is 14 amino acids. Germline values: CDR1 SNHLY, CDR2 FYNNEI. The CDR3: CATTGGANTGELFF. The CDR3 DNA reads as TGTGCCACCACAGGGGGCGCAAACACCGGGGAGCTGTTTTTT.

This clone turned up a few times. The chain uses TRBV11-2 and TRBJ1-5; D not certain. V was pared by 2 bases and J by 7 bases, with 12 bases between. The CDR3 runs 14 residues. CDR1 is SGHAT, CDR2 FQNNGV, per germline. CDR3 in amino acids: CASSLPGSGQPQHF. DNA for the CDR3: TGTGCCAGCAGCTTACCCGGCTCGGGGCAGCCCCAGCATTTT.

J is TRBJ2-1 and V is TRBV6-2 or TRBV6-3; 14 bases line up with TRBD2. Germline-derived CDR1 and CDR2 are MNHEY and SVGEGT. The length of the CDR3 is 15 residues. Losses at the gene ends were 5 bases for V and 8 bases for J; bases not matched to a gene: 5. The CDR3 bases are TGTGCCAGCAGTCGGGGACTAGCGGGGGTCGATGAGCAGTTCTTC. Translation: CASSRGLAGVDEQFF.

This chain uses TRBV9 with TRBJ2-7, with D possibly matching TRBD1 (6 bases). V was pared by 4 bases and J by 3 bases, with 8 bases between. The CDR3 loop spans 12 amino acids. Germline assignment: CDR1 SGDLS and CDR2 YYNGEE. CDR3 protein: CASSPGDYEQYF. The CDR3 nucleotides read TGTGCCAGCAGCCCAGGGGACTACGAGCAGTACTTC.

The J gene is TRBJ2-7, the V gene TRBV5-4; a weak D match, TRBD1 (5 bases). Germline CDR1 SGHNT, CDR2 YYREEE (reference sequence). The CDR3 loop spans 12 amino acids. V was trimmed by 4 bases and J by 4 bases, leaving 9 bases between them. CDR3 bases: TGTGCCAGCAGCGCTTCAGGGTACGAGCAGTACTTC. It translates to CASSASGYEQYF. The full variable domain, in which reference TRBV5-4 and TRBJ2-7 provide the parts outside the CDR3, is ETGVTQSPTHLIKTRGQQVTLRCSSQSGHNTVSWYQQALGQGPQFIFQYYREEENGRGNFPPRFSGLQFPNYSSELNVNALELDDSALYLCASSASGYEQYFGPGTRLTVT.

The chain uses TRBV4-2 and TRBJ2-7; 12 bases line up with TRBD2. CDR1 is LGHNA and CDR2 is YNFKEQ in the germline V gene. The CDR3 is 18 residues long. The junction had 11 bases not matched to a gene; V was cut back by 0 bases and J by 5 bases. The CDR3 DNA is TGTGCCAGCAGCCAAGATACTAGCGGGGGGCCCGGGGGCCACGAGCAGTACTTC. The encoded protein is CASSQDTSGGPGGHEQYF.

The chain joins TRBV12-3 or TRBV12-4 to TRBJ1-3; no definite D call. The CDR3 consists of 13 residues. The germline V and J ends were trimmed by 7 bases and 3 bases, with 10 bases remaining between them. The CDR3 here is CASKRDSGNTIYF. CDR3 nucleotides: TGTGCCAGCAAGAGGGATAGTGGAAACACCATATATTTT.

This chain joins TRBV19 and TRBJ1-2; 9 bases are shared with TRBD1. Trimming took 4 bases from V and 8 from J; bases not matched to a gene: 11. The germline CDR1 and CDR2 sequences are LNHDA and SQIVND (reference sequence). The CDR3 runs 15 residues. DNA for the CDR3: TGTGCCAGTAGTACTTTACCGGGACAGGGTCGCGGCTACACCTTC. The encoded protein is CASSTLPGQGRGYTF.

This chain links TRBV29-1 with TRBJ2-3; the match to TRBD2 covers 15 bases. V lost 6 bases to trimming and J lost 2 bases; unmatched junction nucleotides: 6. Germline V CDR1 and CDR2: SQVTM, ANQGSEA. The CDR3 runs to 16 residues. For the CDR3, the DNA is TGCAGCGTCGGGACTAGCGGGGGGTACATCACAGATACGCAGTATTTT. This encodes CSVGTSGGYITDTQYF.

The chain combines TRBV3-1 (or the pseudogene TRBV3-2) with TRBJ2-7, with 9 bases fitting TRBD2. Germline lookup yields CDR1 LGHDT and CDR2 YNNKEL (reference sequence). This CDR3 has 15 amino acids. The V segment lost 8 bases and the J segment 7 bases; nucleotides outside the gene matches: 15. The CDR3 bases are TGTGCCAGCCGGGGCTCTCGAGCGGGGGGAGGTGAGCAGTACTTC. Its translation is CASRGSRAGGGEQYF.

The gene calls are TRBV28 and TRBJ2-2; a weak D match, TRBD2 (5 bases). Germline values: CDR1 MDHEN, CDR2 SYDVKM. The CDR3 is made up of 16 amino acids. The V end lost 3 bases, the J end lost 1 base, and 12 bases lay between the germline ends. CDR3 DNA sequence: TGTGCCAGCAGTTTCATCCGAGGAGGGAACACCGGGGAGCTGTTTTTT. It is translated as CASSFIRGGNTGELFF.